A single TCR beta chain is shown here with its context. This receptor's antigen is unknown. Base qualities are not provided; no much larger clone lies one nucleotide away. This specimen comes from a study of T cells in Graves' hyperthyroidism and ophthalmopathy (dated by TCRdb to the late 2010s). Regarding the complete study: Peripheral blood was sampled at the time of initial diagnosis, prior to any treatment. In six Graves' hyperthyroidism patients, the study also compared T-cell repertoires from thyroid tissue with T-cell repertoires from blood. The paper describes TCR Vbeta CDR3 sequencing of fewer than 150 peripheral blood samples, made up of fewer than 50 ophthalmopathy patients, around 73 hyperthyroidism patients and some 17 progressor patients. Prospective prediction of ophthalmopathy was tested in an independent validation cohort of fewer than 20 hyperthyroidism patients and 15 to 17 patients who later progressed to ophthalmopathy. Once sampling was done, hyperthyroidism patients were given methimazole at a starting dose of 30 mg daily, whereas ophthalmopathy patients were given high-dose intravenous methylprednisolone. To identify distinguishing TCR V-J signatures, a discovery cohort of some 100 patients was used, comprising 40 to 45 with Graves' ophthalmopathy and 57 with stable Graves' hyperthyroidism. The 100 or so discovery patients were divided at random into training and test sets in a 7:3 ratio.

CDR1 and CDR2 were assigned from the germline V gene as SQVTM and ANQGSEA. The CDR3 numbers 12 residues from cysteine through phenylalanine. Only the CDR3 portion is preserved as DNA: 36 bases, with reading frame beginning at the first base. V was cut back by 4 bases and J by 4 bases, leaving a gap of 10 bases between them. A patient counted as having stable Graves' hyperthyroidism if no progression to ophthalmopathy occurred over 18 months of follow-up. Hyperthyroidism patients were newly diagnosed, had a disease duration of under 2 months, and were aged 18 to 65 years. Any patient with an uncontrolled infection, another autoimmune disease, pregnancy or lactation was excluded. Clinical symptoms, serum thyroxine and TRAb, thyroid ultrasound, and orbital computed tomography formed the basis for the diagnoses. PBMCs were separated from roughly 9.6 ml of fresh peripheral blood using Ficoll-Paque density gradient centrifugation. Total RNA was extracted using Trizol reagent, and RNA quality was assessed on an Agilent 2100 Bioanalyzer.

TCR beta CDR3 regions were amplified from RNA transcripts. A first-round RT-PCR of the TCR CDR3 used the HTBI primer set with the Qiagen OneStep RT-PCR kit. A second multiplex PCR round built the libraries, followed by size selection and purification. Paired-end sequencing of the libraries was performed with 100 bp reads on an Illumina HiSeq2000. The source study handled its data this way. SOAPnuke was used to process the raw data, removing reads that contained adapters or uncalled bases, had a mean Phred below 15, or lacked an exact match to the constant primer or identifier. High-quality paired reads were merged with COPE v1.2.5, and unique nucleotide sequences were defined as clonotypes. MiTCR v1.1 was used to align clonotypes to the IMGT TRBV, TRBD and TRBJ reference segments. The analysis included only V-J combinations with a frequency above 0.0001, which together covered around 99% of the repertoires. A TCS score was defined as the ratio between F50 (clonal expansion) and ExV (chaos), using BLOSUM62-based TCRdist between CDR3 peptides within each V-J. Welch's t-statistics and random forest reduced roughly 500 V-J features to 10 to 15, which were used in a naive Bayes classifier (R e1071). Thyroid-blood repertoire similarity was quantified with the Morisita-Horn index. TCRdb's own reprocessing of the public reads used fastp at Q25 and MiXCR and kept productive beta chains. CDR3 protein sequences are deduplicated, and each keeps its most common genes and DNA. The authors' filters were not applied to this entry. For this sample the table gives 700,000 to 950,000 distinct CDR3 sequences, of which around a third were detected only once. The ten top clones hold more than 25% of the sample.

Study-wide conclusions, independent of this receptor: In validation, the model predicted progression to ophthalmopathy with about 71% sensitivity and roughly 75% specificity, a median of approximately 6.5 months before onset. Blood samples also contained most of the expanded thyroid clonotypes (frequency above 0.001), which suggests that blood repertoires may reflect thyroid immune responses. A 13 V-J signature model separated ophthalmopathy from stable hyperthyroidism, with 87.88% sensitivity and roughly 81% specificity in cross-validation and 80%/75% in testing. No statistical method was used to set the sample size in advance, and investigators knew the group allocation.

The TCR originated in a woman between 40 and 55 years old with Graves' hyperthyroidism. The chain is encoded by TRBV29-1 joined to TRBJ1-2, with no confident D gene call. Sequencing was done on a sample of blood. The CDR3 region: CSVGEGSYGYTF. In nucleotide form, the sequence is TGCAGCGTTGGAGAAGGGAGCTATGGCTACACCTTC.